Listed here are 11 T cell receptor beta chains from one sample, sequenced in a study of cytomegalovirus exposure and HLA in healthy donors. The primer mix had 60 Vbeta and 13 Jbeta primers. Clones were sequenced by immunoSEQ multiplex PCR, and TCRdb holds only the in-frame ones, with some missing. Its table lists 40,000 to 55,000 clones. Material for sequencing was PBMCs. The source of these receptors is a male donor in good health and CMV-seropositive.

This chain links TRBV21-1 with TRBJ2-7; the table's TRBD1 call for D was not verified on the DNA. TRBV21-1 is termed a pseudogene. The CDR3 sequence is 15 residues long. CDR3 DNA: TGTGCCAGCAGCATAACAGGGCCGGTATCCTACGAGCAGTACTTC. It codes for CASSITGPVSYEQYF.

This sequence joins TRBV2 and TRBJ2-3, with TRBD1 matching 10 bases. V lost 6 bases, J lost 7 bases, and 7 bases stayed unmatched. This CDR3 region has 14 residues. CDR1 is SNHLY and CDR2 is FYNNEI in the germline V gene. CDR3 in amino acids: CASRETGGMYTQYF. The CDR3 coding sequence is TGTGCCAGCAGGGAGACAGGGGGCATGTATACGCAGTATTTT. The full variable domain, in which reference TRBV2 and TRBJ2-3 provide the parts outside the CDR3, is EPEVTQTPSHQVTQMGQEVILRCVPISNHLYFYWYRQILGQKVEFLVSFYNNEISEKSEIFDDQFSVERPDGSNFTLKIRSTKLEDSAMYFCASRETGGMYTQYFGPGTRLTVL.

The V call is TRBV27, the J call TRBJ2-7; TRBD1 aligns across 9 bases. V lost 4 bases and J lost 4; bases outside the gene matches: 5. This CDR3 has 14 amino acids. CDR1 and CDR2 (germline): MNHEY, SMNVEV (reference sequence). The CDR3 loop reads CASSSTGGRYEQYF. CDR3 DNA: TGTGCCAGCAGTTCCACAGGGGGCAGGTACGAGCAGTACTTC.

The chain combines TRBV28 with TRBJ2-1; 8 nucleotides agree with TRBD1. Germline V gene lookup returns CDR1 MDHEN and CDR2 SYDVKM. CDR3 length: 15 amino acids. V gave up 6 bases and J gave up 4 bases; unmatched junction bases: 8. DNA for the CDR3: TGTGCCAGCAGAAGACCCGGGGACAGGTACAATGAGCAGTTCTTC. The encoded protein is CASRRPGDRYNEQFF.

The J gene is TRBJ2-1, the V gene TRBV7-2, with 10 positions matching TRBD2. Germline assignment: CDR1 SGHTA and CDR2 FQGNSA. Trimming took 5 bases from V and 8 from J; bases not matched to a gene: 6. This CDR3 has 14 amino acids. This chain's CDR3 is CASSRAGGLDEQFF. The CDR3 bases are TGTGCCAGCAGCCGAGCGGGGGGGCTGGATGAGCAGTTCTTC.

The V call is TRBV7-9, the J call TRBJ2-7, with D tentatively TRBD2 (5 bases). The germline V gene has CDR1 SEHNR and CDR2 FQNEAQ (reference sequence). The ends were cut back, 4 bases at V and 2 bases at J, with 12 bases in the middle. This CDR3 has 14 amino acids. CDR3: CASSYPAGTYEQYF. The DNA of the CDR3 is TGTGCCAGCAGCTACCCGGCGGGCACCTACGAGCAGTACTTC.

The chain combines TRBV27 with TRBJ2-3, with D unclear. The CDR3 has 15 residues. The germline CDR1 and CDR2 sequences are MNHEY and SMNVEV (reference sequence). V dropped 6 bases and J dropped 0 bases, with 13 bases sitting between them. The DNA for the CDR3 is TGTGCCAGCAGCCTCCTTGTAGAGAGCACAGATACGCAGTATTTT. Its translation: CASSLLVESTDTQYF.

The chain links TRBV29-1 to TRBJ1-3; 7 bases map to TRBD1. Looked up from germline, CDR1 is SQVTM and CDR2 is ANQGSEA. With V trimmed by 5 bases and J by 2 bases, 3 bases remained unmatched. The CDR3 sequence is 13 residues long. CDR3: CSVRGGAGNTIYF. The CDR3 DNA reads TGCAGCGTTCGAGGGGGCGCTGGAAACACCATATATTTT.

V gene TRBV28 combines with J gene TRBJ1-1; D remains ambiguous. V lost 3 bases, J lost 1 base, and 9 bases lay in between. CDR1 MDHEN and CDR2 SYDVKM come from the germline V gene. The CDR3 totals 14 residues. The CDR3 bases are TGTGCCAGCAGTTTTATAGGAGGGAACACTGAAGCTTTCTTT. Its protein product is CASSFIGGNTEAFF.

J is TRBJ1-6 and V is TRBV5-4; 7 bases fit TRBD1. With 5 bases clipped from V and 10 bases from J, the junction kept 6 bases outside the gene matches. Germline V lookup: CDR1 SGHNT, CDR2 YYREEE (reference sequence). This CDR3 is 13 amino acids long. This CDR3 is CASRRDSLSPLHF. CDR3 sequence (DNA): TGTGCCAGCAGAAGGGACAGCCTCTCACCCCTCCACTTT.

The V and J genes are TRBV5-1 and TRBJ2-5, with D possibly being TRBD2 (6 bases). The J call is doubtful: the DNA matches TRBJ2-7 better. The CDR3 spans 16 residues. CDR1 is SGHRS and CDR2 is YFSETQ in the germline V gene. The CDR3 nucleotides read TGCGCCAGCAGCTTGGCCCAGGCGGGGCCCCCCTACGAGCAGTACTTC. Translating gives CASSLAQAGPPYEQYF.